Listed below are T cell receptor beta chains from one sample, sequenced in a study of regulatory T cells in long-lasting Graves disease. TCRdb independently ran MiXCR on the multiplex PCR reads; one entry per CDR3 protein. Of a few hundred thousand distinct CDR3 sequences in the sample, 20% to 25% were seen once. This specimen was peripheral blood mononuclear cells (PBMCs), taken when the disease was refractory, from a patient treated with antithyroid drugs. Receptor source: a woman between 40 and 50 years old with Graves disease. CDR3s include the opening cysteine and the closing phenylalanine or tryptophan. D genes are given only for firm matches. Clone size appears in some rows only: once, few, many, or a class for an expanded clone.

D: -
J: TRBJ2-5
V: TRBV2
size: many
CDR3: CASTVTNPVETQYF
DNA: TGTGCCAGCACTGTCACGAACCCGGTGGAGACCCAGTACTTC

D: -
J: TRBJ2-7
V: TRBV6-1
size: -
CDR3: CASSPRGSPYEQYF
DNA: TGTGCCAGCAGTCCTAGGGGGTCTCCCTACGAGCAGTACTTC

D: -
J: TRBJ1-1
V: TRBV15
size: -
CDR3: CATSRDRQGRAFF
DNA: TGTGCCACCAGCAGAGATCGGCAGGGGAGGGCTTTCTTT

D: -
J: TRBJ2-7
V: TRBV28
size: many
CDR3: CASSLSPSDEQYF
DNA: TGTGCCAGCAGTTTGAGCCCGTCCGACGAGCAGTACTTC

D: -
J: TRBJ1-5
V: TRBV28
size: many
CDR3: CASSFRDQPQHF
DNA: TGTGCCAGCAGCTTCCGGGATCAGCCCCAGCATTTT

D: -
J: TRBJ2-2
V: TRBV29-1
size: -
CDR3: CSASTPGRDSGELFF
DNA: TGCAGCGCATCAACCCCCGGGAGAGACAGCGGGGAGCTGTTTTTT

D: -
J: TRBJ2-1
V: TRBV24-1
size: -
CDR3: CATSDYGSSYNEQFF
DNA: TGTGCCACCAGTGATTACGGTAGCTCCTACAATGAGCAGTTCTTC

D: TRBD1
J: TRBJ2-7
V: TRBV6-2/TRBV6-3
size: few
CDR3: CASSYPGTGGSYEQYF
DNA: TGTGCCAGCAGTTACCCCGGGACAGGGGGTAGCTACGAGCAGTACTTC

D: -
J: TRBJ2-2
V: TRBV5-5
size: -
CDR3: CASSFNAGLGTGELFF
DNA: TGTGCCAGCAGCTTTAATGCAGGCTTAGGAACCGGGGAGCTGTTTTTT

D: TRBD1
J: TRBJ2-2
V: TRBV6-1
size: many
CDR3: CASGSTNADRGELFF
DNA: TGTGCCAGCGGATCTACAAACGCGGACAGGGGGGAGCTGTTTTTT

D: -
J: TRBJ2-7
V: TRBV5-4
size: few
CDR3: CASSFRGRLGSYEQYF
DNA: TGTGCCAGCAGCTTCCGAGGACGGCTTGGGTCCTACGAGCAGTACTTC

D: TRBD1
J: TRBJ2-6
V: TRBV5-5
size: -
CDR3: CASTLGQGSSGANVLTF
DNA: TGTGCCAGCACCTTGGGACAGGGAAGCTCTGGGGCCAACGTCCTGACTTTC

D: -
J: TRBJ1-1
V: TRBV18
size: -
CDR3: CASSPEHTTEAFF
DNA: TGTGCCAGCTCACCGGAGCACACCACTGAAGCTTTCTTT

D: -
J: TRBJ2-2
V: TRBV2
size: many
CDR3: CASSRPLGAGELFF
DNA: TGTGCCAGCAGTAGGCCTCTCGGGGCCGGGGAGCTGTTTTTT

D: -
J: TRBJ2-7
V: TRBV28
size: many
CDR3: CASSRVLLGSYEQYF
DNA: TGTGCCAGCAGTCGTGTCTTATTGGGGTCCTACGAGCAGTACTTC

D: -
J: TRBJ2-7
V: TRBV7-6
size: many
CDR3: CASSLAARGFGEQYF
DNA: TGTGCCAGCAGCTTAGCGGCTAGAGGGTTTGGCGAGCAGTACTTC

D: TRBD1
J: TRBJ1-2
V: TRBV30
size: -
CDR3: CAWSRDRPYGYTF
DNA: TGTGCCTGGAGCAGGGACAGACCCTATGGCTACACCTTC

D: -
J: TRBJ2-5
V: TRBV29-1
size: many
CDR3: CSVEGIYILGNQETQYF
DNA: TGCAGCGTTGAAGGGATATATATATTGGGGAACCAAGAGACCCAGTACTTC

D: -
J: TRBJ1-2
V: TRBV20-1
size: -
CDR3: CSAGRGTPNYGYTF
DNA: TGCAGTGCTGGGCGGGGGACTCCTAACTATGGCTACACCTTC

D: TRBD1
J: TRBJ2-7
V: TRBV28
size: many
CDR3: CASSSRTGRYEQYF
DNA: TGTGCCAGCAGCTCGAGGACAGGCCGCTACGAGCAGTACTTC

D: -
J: TRBJ2-1
V: TRBV28
size: few
CDR3: CASRNTRGSYNEQFF
DNA: TGTGCCAGCAGGAACACTAGAGGCTCCTACAATGAGCAGTTCTTC

D: -
J: TRBJ1-2
V: TRBV28
size: many
CDR3: CASLQDRGYGYTF
DNA: TGTGCCAGCCTCCAGGACCGGGGGTACGGCTACACCTTC

D: -
J: TRBJ1-1
V: TRBV7-7
size: -
CDR3: CASSLMVNTEAFF
DNA: TGTGCTAGCAGCTTAATGGTGAACACTGAAGCTTTCTTT

D: TRBD1
J: TRBJ1-5
V: TRBV20-1
size: many
CDR3: CSARVGTGAGQPQHF
DNA: TGCAGTGCTAGAGTCGGGACAGGGGCAGGTCAGCCCCAGCATTTT

D: TRBD2
J: TRBJ2-2
V: TRBV7-3
size: -
CDR3: CASSLTASGRIGELFF
DNA: TGTGCCAGCAGCTTAACGGCTAGCGGGAGGATCGGGGAGCTGTTTTTT

D: -
J: TRBJ1-1
V: TRBV9
size: -
CDR3: CASNGRVVVF
DNA: TGTGCCAGCAACGGCCGGGTAGTGGTTTTT

D: TRBD2
J: TRBJ2-7
V: TRBV12-3/TRBV12-4
size: -
CDR3: CASSQRAAGGVSSYEQYF
DNA: TGTGCCAGCAGTCAGCGCGCTGCCGGGGGGGTAAGCTCCTACGAGCAGTACTTC

D: -
J: TRBJ2-7
V: TRBV28
size: many
CDR3: CASRTVMGPDYEQYF
DNA: TGTGCCAGCAGGACAGTTATGGGACCAGACTACGAGCAGTACTTC

D: -
J: TRBJ1-1
V: TRBV20-1
size: few
CDR3: CSASPRTDYLEAFF
DNA: TGCAGTGCTAGTCCCCGGACAGATTACCTTGAAGCTTTCTTT

D: TRBD2
J: TRBJ2-7
V: TRBV28
size: many
CDR3: CASSFPTSGDPRYEQYF
DNA: TGTGCCAGCAGTTTCCCAACTAGCGGGGACCCACGCTACGAGCAGTACTTC

D: -
J: TRBJ2-5
V: TRBV7-3
size: -
CDR3: CASSLTGATTQYF
DNA: TGTGCCAGCAGCTTGACCGGGGCCACAACCCAGTACTTC

D: -
J: TRBJ1-5
V: TRBV10-3
size: -
CDR3: CAINGKGKGQPQHF
DNA: TGTGCCATCAACGGAAAGGGGAAAGGTCAGCCCCAGCATTTT

D: -
J: TRBJ1-3
V: TRBV4-1
size: -
CDR3: CASSQENEDTIYF
DNA: TGCGCCAGCAGCCAAGAAAATGAAGACACCATATATTTT

D: TRBD2
J: TRBJ2-7
V: TRBV28
size: few
CDR3: CASRSGKPPYEQYF
DNA: TGTGCCAGCAGAAGCGGGAAACCACCTTACGAGCAGTACTTC

D: -
J: TRBJ2-3
V: TRBV28
size: -
CDR3: CASSLGRGDTQYF
DNA: TGTGCCAGCAGTTTAGGTCGAGGAGATACGCAGTATTTT

D: -
J: TRBJ2-5
V: TRBV6-4
size: -
CDR3: CASREPAVLQETQYF
DNA: TGTGCCAGCAGGGAGCCAGCGGTACTACAAGAGACCCAGTACTTC

D: -
J: TRBJ2-7
V: TRBV6-1
size: many
CDR3: CASSRQSSYEQYF
DNA: TGTGCCAGCAGTCGGCAGTCCTCCTACGAGCAGTACTTC

D: -
J: TRBJ1-1
V: TRBV7-9
size: many
CDR3: CASSPWTDQNTEAFF
DNA: TGTGCCAGCAGCCCGTGGACAGATCAGAACACTGAAGCTTTCTTT

D: TRBD2
J: TRBJ2-2
V: TRBV27
size: many
CDR3: CASSLGGGSTGELFF
DNA: TGTGCCAGCAGTTTGGGGGGAGGGAGCACCGGGGAGCTGTTTTTT

D: TRBD1
J: TRBJ1-4
V: TRBV20-1
size: many
CDR3: CSASGTDEKLFF
DNA: TGCAGTGCATCCGGGACAGATGAAAAACTGTTTTTT

D: TRBD2
J: TRBJ2-1
V: TRBV7-8
size: -
CDR3: CASSSPGLAGGPVYEQFF
DNA: TGTGCCAGCAGCTCGCCGGGACTAGCGGGAGGGCCGGTATATGAGCAGTTCTTC

D: -
J: TRBJ2-5
V: TRBV12-5
size: few
CDR3: CASGQYQETQYF
DNA: TGTGCTAGTGGTCAATACCAAGAGACCCAGTACTTC

D: TRBD2
J: TRBJ2-7
V: TRBV4-2
size: -
CDR3: CASSQGEGRAYEQYF
DNA: TGTGCCAGCAGCCAAGGGGAGGGCAGGGCCTACGAGCAGTACTTC

D: -
J: TRBJ1-2
V: TRBV28
size: many
CDR3: CASFTSGHGYTF
DNA: TGTGCCAGCTTCACGTCAGGGCACGGCTACACCTTC